This T cell receptor beta chain emerged from a study of PD-1 blockade in classical Hodgkin lymphoma (dated by TCRdb to the early 2020s). Background for the entire study: Nivolumab dosing was 3 mg/kg intravenously every 2 weeks, continuing until either disease progression or unacceptable toxicity. A peripheral blood immune signature of response to PD-1 blockade in classical Hodgkin lymphoma was defined using TCR beta sequencing and CyTOF.

Sample time point, as interpreted from the label and publication: cycle 1 day 1 (C1D1), immediately before nivolumab initiation. All trial patients had relapsed after autologous stem cell transplantation, with cohorts A, B and C differing in prior brentuximab vedotin exposure. The trial cohort was composed of about 53 patients with relapsed/refractory classical Hodgkin lymphoma, for whom complete response, partial response or progressive disease was recorded as best overall response. Single-agent nivolumab was administered to trial patients in the multi-cohort phase II CheckMate 205 trial. Best overall response was determined by an independent review committee according to the 2007 International Working Group response criteria. Trial PBMCs were obtained immediately prior to nivolumab initiation (C1D1) and on therapy at cycle 2 day 1 and cycle 4 day 1. Peripheral blood was collected in 8 mL Vacutainer Cell Preparation Tubes, from which PBMCs were isolated by centrifugation and then cryopreserved.

Genomic DNA was extracted with the Qiagen DNeasy kit from unsorted PBMCs and from negatively selected CD4+ and CD8+ fractions. TCR beta CDR3 regions were subjected to amplification by immunoSEQ multiplex PCR with primers that anneal to V and J segments. A synthetic immune receptor repertoire was used to minimize amplification bias, and remaining bias was computationally removed after sequencing. From the authors' description of their analysis: Repertoire diversity was quantified as the Shannon entropy index using custom Python scripts. The unsorted, CD4+ and CD8+ repertoires were each analyzed separately, with the exception of combined analyses, where CD4+ and CD8+ sequences were merged in silico. Clonal expansion was defined as at least a 2-fold frequency increase after treatment relative to C1D1, with a pseudocount of 0.5 for undetected baseline clones. Singleton clones were defined as clones with 0 or 1 copy at C1D1, and non-singleton clones were defined as clones with 2 or more copies. Clones expanded in unsorted samples were annotated as CD4+, CD8+ or unknown by matching protein sequences in sorted samples from the same patient. Wilcoxon tests were applied to paired samples to test diversity changes from C1D1 to C4D1. TCRdb provides this immuneACCESS table in a form limited to in-frame rearrangements. Some clones are lacking; in checked studies, under half of them reflect an unresolved V gene, and why the rest are absent is not known. V and J calls and clone size are copied from that table; D and trimming were computed from the DNA. In this sample the table shows 53,000 or so clones, over 75% of which occur a single time. The ten most abundant clones make up roughly 16% of the sample.

Inclusive of the bounding cysteine and phenylalanine, the CDR3 is 15 residues long. Just the 45-base CDR3 DNA is kept, in frame starting at base 1. V was cut back by 6 bases and J by 7 bases, leaving a gap of 19 bases between them. From a lookup of the germline V gene, CDR1 and CDR2 are MDHEN and SYDVKM. This clone was seen a single time. The antigen this receptor binds is unknown. Base qualities are missing; no much larger clone stands one base away. Broader findings and caveats from the paper: Patients starting nivolumab less than 1 year after ASCT had lower diversity and were excluded from later analyses to avoid confounding by immune reconstitution. A significant rise by C4D1 was seen in CD4+ but not CD8+ TCR diversity (p=0.0027 vs p=0.16), with the rise being most apparent in complete responders (p=0.02). Trial patients achieving complete response had baseline diversity similar to newly diagnosed patients, whereas partial responders and progressors had significantly lower diversity. Baseline TCR diversity was reported as lower in newly diagnosed patients than in healthy donors, and lower still in relapsed/refractory patients. Only a single clinical trial cohort was studied, and what caused the repertoire differences, possibly disease activity or prior therapy, remained undefined.

The receptor was derived from a human donor with classical Hodgkin lymphoma. Sequenced material: peripheral blood mononuclear cells (PBMCs), taken at baseline. The rearrangement combines TRBV28 with TRBJ2-1; a tentative D match to TRBD2 spans 6 bases. The DNA is TGTGCCAGCAGGAAAGGCGGGAACCCAGGAAATGAGCAGTTCTTC. Protein translation: CASRKGGNPGNEQFF.